Each of the 21 T cell receptor beta chains below was sequenced from the same sample in a study of neurological immune-mediated disorders. MiXCR, run by TCRdb on the 5' RACE reads, gives a single entry per CDR3 protein. The sample gives 55,000 to 70,000 distinct CDR3 sequences, around 4.7% of which show up once; roughly 3.2% is in the top ten. The sequenced material came from PBMCs. The receptor set was obtained from a woman in her forties or fifties with multiple sclerosis.

There are many counts of this clonotype. CDR3 bases: TGTGCCAGCAGTTTAGGGCAGTTGGCGGGAGCCTCTAGCACAGATACGCAGTATTTT. Amino acids: CASSLGQLAGASSTDTQYF. The chain uses TRBV28 and TRBJ2-3, with 7 bases identical to TRBD2. CDR1 is MDHEN, CDR2 SYDVKM, per germline. This CDR3 contains 19 residues. The V and J ends lost 2 bases and 0 bases, in that order; junction bases with no gene match: 14.

This clonotype was seen ten or more times. V is TRBV5-1 and J is TRBJ2-3; perhaps TRBD1 as D (6 bases). Trimming removed 0 bases from V and 2 bases from J, with 10 bases in between. The CDR3 length is 15 residues. Germline CDR1 is SGHRS and CDR2 is YFSETQ. In DNA, the CDR3 is TGCGCCAGCAGCTTGGACGACAGGTCCACAGATACGCAGTATTTT. Protein sequence: CASSLDDRSTDTQYF.

This clonotype was observed a handful of times. The chain couples TRBV7-2 to TRBJ1-2, with D possibly matching TRBD1 (6 bases). The CDR3 is 13 residues long. The V and J ends lost 1 base and 8 bases respectively, with 11 bases between them. Germline lookup yields CDR1 SGHTA and CDR2 FQGNSA. The CDR3 nucleotides are TGTGCCAGCAGCTTAGAACAGGGCAGCGGCTACACCTTC. Protein product: CASSLEQGSGYTF.

The table lists this clonotype with many counts. CDR3 bases: TGTGCCAGCAGCCGACGGACAGACACTGAAGCTTTCTTT. It yields the protein CASSRRTDTEAFF. The V and J genes are TRBV7-2 and TRBJ1-1; D is possibly TRBD1 (6 bases). V shed 5 bases and J shed 3 bases, with 10 bases lying between them. CDR1 and CDR2 from the germline V gene are SGHTA and FQGNSA. The CDR3 has 13 amino acids.

This clonotype was recorded many times. V and J are TRBV20-1 and TRBJ2-5; weak D call: TRBD2 (5 bases). V was cut by 2 bases and J by 3 bases, with 16 bases left in between. Germline V gene sequence: CDR1 DFQATT, CDR2 SNEGSKA (reference sequence). The CDR3 contains 15 residues. The CDR3 protein is CSARPGGHRKETQYF. The CDR3 bases are TGCAGTGCTAGACCGGGCGGGCACAGAAAAGAGACCCAGTACTTC.

This clonotype was seen at least ten times. The rearrangement uses TRBV5-1 and TRBJ1-6, with D maybe TRBD1 (5 bases). This CDR3 spans 12 amino acids. Germline CDR1 and CDR2: SGHRS and YFSETQ. Trimming removed 3 bases at V and 12 bases at J, with 10 bases between. The CDR3 nucleotides are TGCGCCAGCAGCTGGGGGTCTGGACCCCTCCACTTT. Translation gives CASSWGSGPLHF.

As regards this clonotype: At one end, the junction sequence differs from germline, possibly due to a read error. The rearrangement links TRBV7-9 to TRBJ1-6; maybe TRBD1 (5 bases). There are 14 residues in the CDR3. Germline CDR1 reads SEHNR; CDR2 reads FQNEAQ (reference sequence). For the CDR3, the DNA is TGTGCCAGCAGCTCGGGGACCGCGAATTCACCCCTCAACTTT. Protein: CASSSGTANSPLNF.

This clonotype appeared many times. An end of the junction differs from the germline gene, which may be a read error. The V and J genes are TRBV7-8 and TRBJ2-4; weak D call: TRBD2 (7 bases). CDR1 and CDR2 (germline): SGHVS, FQNEAQ. The CDR3 extends over 16 amino acids. The CDR3 DNA reads as TGTGCCAGCAGCTTAAGGCTAGGGAGGGGGAAAAGCATTCAGTACTTC. It codes for CASSLRLGRGKSIQYF.

This clonotype was counted ten times or more. This chain links TRBV7-9 with TRBJ1-2; 8 positions match TRBD1. The CDR3 runs to 15 residues. CDR1 is SEHNR, CDR2 FQNEAQ, per germline (reference sequence). Germline trimming cut 5 bases from V and 1 base from J; bases unmatched to any gene: 6. CDR3 DNA sequence: TGTGCCAGCAGCCTTGGGACAGGATTTAACTATGGCTACACCTTC. Amino acid sequence: CASSLGTGFNYGYTF.

Many counts were recorded for this clonotype. The chain has TRBV4-3 and TRBJ2-2; no firm D call. The germline V and J ends were trimmed by 0 bases and 7 bases, with 15 bases remaining between them. The CDR3 length is 16 residues. The germline V gene encodes CDR1 LGHNA and CDR2 YSLEER. The CDR3 nucleotides are TGCGCCAGCAGCCAAGATCGTGGGAACGTAGGCGGGGAGCTGTTTTTT. Residues: CASSQDRGNVGGELFF.

In this sample, this clonotype turned up many times. The genes are TRBV15 and TRBJ2-1; D not certain. CDR3 length equals 14 residues. Looked up from germline, CDR1 is LNHNV and CDR2 is YYDKDF (reference sequence). V lost 0 bases and J lost 4, with 7 bases in between. As DNA, the CDR3 is TGTGCCACCAGCAGAGATTACCAGTACAATGAGCAGTTCTTC. Translated, it gives CATSRDYQYNEQFF.

The sample holds many counts of this clonotype. CDR3 amino acids: CASSQMVDTEAFF. In nucleotides, the CDR3 is TGCGCCAGCAGCCAAATGGTCGACACTGAAGCTTTCTTT. The gene calls are TRBV4-3 and TRBJ1-1; D unclear. Germline V lookup: CDR1 LGHNA, CDR2 YSLEER. The CDR3 is made up of 13 amino acids. Trimming stripped 2 bases from V and 3 bases from J, with 7 bases between.

This clonotype was seen ten or more times. The chain carries TRBV5-6 and TRBJ1-1; D gene uncertain. The CDR3 spans 14 residues. V was trimmed by 2 bases and J by 5 bases, leaving 13 bases between them. Germline assignment: CDR1 SGHDT and CDR2 YYEEEE. The CDR3 here is CASSFPRLGTEAFF. CDR3 DNA sequence: TGTGCCAGCAGCTTTCCAAGGTTGGGGACTGAAGCTTTCTTT.

This clonotype has a count of ten or more. Sequence at one end of the junction differs from germline and may be a read error. J is TRBJ1-6 and V is TRBV6-6; D gene ambiguous. Germline CDR1 is MNHNY and CDR2 is SVGAGI (reference sequence). CDR3 length: 13 amino acids. CDR3 amino acids: CASGPVVISPLNF. In nucleotides, the CDR3 is TGTGCCAGCGGTCCGGTTGTGATTTCACCCCTCAACTTT.

This clonotype was observed many times. This chain uses TRBV6-2 or TRBV6-3 with TRBJ1-1; D uncertain. Germline-derived CDR1 and CDR2 are MNHEY and SVGEGT. Deletions cut 2 bases from V and 1 base from J, with 5 bases between. CDR3 size: 13 residues. The DNA of the CDR3 is TGTGCCAGCAGTTACACGGCGAACACTGAAGCTTTCTTT. Translated: CASSYTANTEAFF.

This clonotype was observed at least ten times. J is TRBJ2-3 and V is TRBV20-1; D is undetermined. CDR3 length: 14 amino acids. Trimming removed 0 bases at V and 1 base at J, with 8 bases between. CDR1 is DFQATT, CDR2 SNEGSKA, per germline (reference sequence). CDR3 residues: CSARDRVGTDTQYF. DNA of the CDR3: TGCAGTGCTAGAGATCGCGTTGGCACAGATACGCAGTATTTT.

There are many counts of this clonotype. The rearrangement joins TRBV2 to TRBJ1-4; D call uncertain. The V end was cut by 2 bases, the J end by 10 bases, with 8 bases between. Germline V gives CDR1 SNHLY, CDR2 FYNNEI. CDR3 length: 12 residues. The CDR3 loop reads CASSEFAGKLFF. The DNA of the CDR3 is TGTGCCAGCAGTGAATTCGCAGGAAAACTGTTTTTT. The whole variable domain, remainder taken from reference TRBV2 and TRBJ1-4, is EPEVTQTPSHQVTQMGQEVILRCVPISNHLYFYWYRQILGQKVEFLVSFYNNEISEKSEIFDDQFSVERPDGSNFTLKIRSTKLEDSAMYFCASSEFAGKLFFGSGTQLSVL.

At least ten counts were recorded for this clonotype. This chain connects TRBV9 to TRBJ2-1; 9 bases match TRBD1. The CDR3 covers 15 residues. Germline V gene sequence: CDR1 SGDLS, CDR2 YYNGEE. V lost 2 bases and J lost 9; bases outside the gene matches: 9. The CDR3 spells CASSVSGTGNTEQFF. CDR3 coding DNA: TGTGCCAGCAGCGTGTCCGGGACAGGGAATACTGAGCAGTTCTTC.

The sample holds a few counts of this clonotype. The CDR3 loop reads CASSPLTSNTEAFF. The DNA of the CDR3 is TGTGCCAGCAGCCCCCTCACCAGTAACACTGAAGCTTTCTTT. V is TRBV7-6 and J is TRBJ1-1, with unresolved D. Trimming stripped 5 bases from V and 2 bases from J, with 12 bases between. The germline V gene encodes CDR1 SGHVS and CDR2 FNYEAQ. The CDR3 spans 14 residues.

This clonotype has only a few counts. The chain employs TRBV5-1 and TRBJ2-3, with D possibly TRBD2 on 7 matching bases. The germline gives CDR1 SGHRS, CDR2 YFSETQ. V gave up 1 base and J gave up 2 bases, with 17 bases separating them. The CDR3 runs 17 residues. The CDR3 here is CASSLRETGGSTDTQYF. Written as DNA, the CDR3 is TGCGCCAGCAGCTTGAGAGAAACGGGGGGCTCCACAGATACGCAGTATTTT.

This clonotype has ten or more counts. This chain joins TRBV6-2 or TRBV6-3 and TRBJ2-1; TRBD2 matches 8 bases. V lost 8 bases, J lost 2 bases, and 8 bases stayed unmatched. CDR1 is MNHEY and CDR2 is SVGEGT in the germline V gene. The CDR3 length is 15 residues. CDR3 protein: CASLNSGGPYNEQFF. CDR3 sequence (DNA): TGTGCCAGCCTCAACTCGGGGGGGCCCTACAATGAGCAGTTCTTC.